The 11 T cell receptor beta chains below were found in one sample sequenced in a study of beta chain features in type 1 diabetes. Every bit of the isolated RNA underwent reverse transcription, so sequencing read expressed TCRB transcripts. Clones were read by immunoSEQ multiplex PCR, and TCRdb kept only the in-frame ones, dropping some. The top ten clones hold approximately 0.019% of a sample with more than 300,000 clones, roughly 16% of them seen once. Sequencing was done on a sample of naive CD4+ T cells from blood. The source of these receptors is a woman under 30 in good health.

The rearrangement links TRBV4-3 to TRBJ2-7; 10 nucleotides match TRBD2. V lost 4 bases, J lost 3 bases, and 6 bases stayed unmatched. Germline CDR1 and CDR2: LGHNA and YSLEER. The length of the CDR3 is 15 residues. DNA of the CDR3: TGCGCCAGCAGCCGAGGAAGGACTAGCGGCTACGAGCAGTACTTC. It yields the protein CASSRGRTSGYEQYF.

V usage is TRBV19 and J usage is TRBJ1-1, with D perhaps TRBD1 (5 bases). Trimming pared 9 bases from V and 8 bases from J, leaving 13 bases between. CDR1 is LNHDA and CDR2 is SQIVND in the germline V gene (reference sequence). This CDR3 is 11 amino acids long. CDR3 residues: CASLGLGEAFF. CDR3 in DNA: TGTGCCAGCTTGGGGCTGGGGGAAGCTTTCTTT. The whole variable domain, remainder taken from reference TRBV19 and TRBJ1-1, is DGGITQSPKYLFRKEGQNVTLSCEQNLNHDAMYWYRQDPGQGLRLIYYSQIVNDFQKGDIAEGYSVSREKKESFPLTVTSAQKNPTAFYLCASLGLGEAFFGQGTRLTVV.

This clone was counted between two and nine times. The rearrangement joins TRBV30 to TRBJ2-2, with D maybe TRBD2 (6 bases). The CDR3 is 13 amino acids. V was clipped by 4 bases and J by 6 bases, with 12 bases between them. The V gene's germline CDR1 is GTSNPN and CDR2 SVGIG (reference sequence). CDR3 in DNA: TGTGCCTGGAAAGTGCTAGCGCCCGGGGAGCTGTTTTTT. Translating gives CAWKVLAPGELFF.

This clone has more than one count but fewer than ten. The J gene is TRBJ2-1, the V gene TRBV5-1, with 10 bases aligning to TRBD2. J gave up 6 bases and V 4 bases, and 10 bases lay outside the gene matches. The CDR3 has 16 amino acids. CDR1 and CDR2 from the germline V gene are SGHRS and YFSETQ. The CDR3 nucleotides are TGCGCCAGCAGCGCTAGGGGAGCGGGAGGGGGCAATGAGCAGTTCTTC. This gives the protein CASSARGAGGGNEQFF.

This clone has more than one count but fewer than ten. The genes are TRBV7-9 and TRBJ1-1; D is uncertain. The V gene lost 4 bases and the J gene lost 1 base, with 10 bases spanning the gap. Germline CDR1 is SEHNR and CDR2 is FQNEAQ (reference sequence). The CDR3 extends over 14 amino acids. The CDR3 region is CASSSLGRNTEAFF. The CDR3, as DNA: TGTGCCAGCAGCTCCCTGGGCAGGAACACTGAAGCTTTCTTT.

This clone was observed a few times. The J gene is TRBJ1-5, the V gene TRBV7-9, with 9 bases that match TRBD1. This CDR3 contains 14 residues. CDR1 and CDR2 from the germline V gene are SEHNR and FQNEAQ (reference sequence). Unmatched junction bases numbered 3, after V lost 3 bases and J lost 6 bases. For the CDR3, the DNA is TGTGCCAGCAGCTTCACAGGGGGCGGTCAGCCCCAGCATTTT. Translated: CASSFTGGGQPQHF.

This chain connects TRBV25-1 to TRBJ1-2; D gene ambiguous. CDR1 is MGHDK, CDR2 SYGVNS, per germline. The CDR3 runs 10 residues. Between the trimmed V and J ends, which lost 5 bases and 4 bases, there was a span of 2 bases. CDR3 bases: TGTGCCAGCAGTCTCTATGGCTACACCTTC. This codes for CASSLYGYTF.

This chain uses TRBV9 with TRBJ1-1; D not resolved. Looked up from germline, CDR1 is SGDLS and CDR2 is YYNGEE. V was shortened by 6 bases and J by 2 bases, with 11 bases between the two germline ends. CDR3 length equals 13 residues. CDR3 region: CASNPPGNTEAFF. For the CDR3, the DNA is TGTGCCAGCAACCCTCCCGGTAACACTGAAGCTTTCTTT.

The chain has TRBV27 and TRBJ2-7; the match to TRBD2 covers 7 bases. Per the germline V gene, CDR1 is MNHEY and CDR2 is SMNVEV (reference sequence). The CDR3 has 14 amino acids. The ends lost 3 bases at V and 5 bases at J; junction bases unmatched: 7. The chain's CDR3 is CASSLGRERHEQYF. The CDR3 region has the DNA TGTGCCAGCAGTTTGGGGCGGGAGAGGCACGAGCAGTACTTC.

The rearrangement joins TRBV25-1 to TRBJ2-7; 8 bases are shared with TRBD2. Germline values: CDR1 MGHDK, CDR2 SYGVNS. Trimming took 4 bases from V and 3 from J; bases not matched to a gene: 5. This CDR3 contains 14 residues. CDR3 sequence: CASSALAVGYEQYF. The CDR3 nucleotides read TGTGCCAGCAGTGCACTAGCGGTAGGCTACGAGCAGTACTTC.

Only a few counts were recorded for this clone. This chain connects TRBV27 to TRBJ2-3; possibly TRBD1 for D (6 bases). This CDR3 comprises 12 residues. V dropped 2 bases and J dropped 9 bases, with 9 bases sitting between them. From germline, CDR1 is MNHEY and CDR2 SMNVEV (reference sequence). CDR3 nucleotide sequence: TGTGCCAGCAGTTTAACCCAGGGGACGCAGTATTTT. Protein sequence: CASSLTQGTQYF.